The clone carrying this T cell receptor (beta chain) was observed a few times. Regions amplified from RNA transcripts were the TCR beta CDR3 regions. Carried out on the TCR CDR3, a first-round RT-PCR used the HTBI primer set. TCRdb re-analysed the multiplex PCR reads in MiXCR, keeping a single row per CDR3 protein. The sample records a few hundred thousand distinct CDR3 sequences, around 15% being singletons. The data originate from a study of T cells in Graves' hyperthyroidism and ophthalmopathy. Uncontrolled infection, other autoimmune disease, pregnancy or lactation disqualified patients from enrolment. Diagnoses were established using clinical symptoms, serum thyroxine and TRAb, thyroid ultrasound and orbital computed tomography. The PBMCs were taken from under 12 ml of fresh peripheral blood. Trimming pared 0 bases from V and 0 bases from J, leaving 5 bases between. The CDR3 length is 13 residues. CDR1 and CDR2 from the germline V gene are DFQATT and SNEGSKA (reference sequence).

The clonotype originates from a woman aged 60-70 years with Graves' ophthalmopathy. Sequencing was carried out using blood. V and J are TRBV20-1 and TRBJ1-1; D is uncertain. DNA for the CDR3: TGCAGTGCTAGAGACCCGATGAACACTGAAGCTTTCTTT. It translates to CSARDPMNTEAFF.